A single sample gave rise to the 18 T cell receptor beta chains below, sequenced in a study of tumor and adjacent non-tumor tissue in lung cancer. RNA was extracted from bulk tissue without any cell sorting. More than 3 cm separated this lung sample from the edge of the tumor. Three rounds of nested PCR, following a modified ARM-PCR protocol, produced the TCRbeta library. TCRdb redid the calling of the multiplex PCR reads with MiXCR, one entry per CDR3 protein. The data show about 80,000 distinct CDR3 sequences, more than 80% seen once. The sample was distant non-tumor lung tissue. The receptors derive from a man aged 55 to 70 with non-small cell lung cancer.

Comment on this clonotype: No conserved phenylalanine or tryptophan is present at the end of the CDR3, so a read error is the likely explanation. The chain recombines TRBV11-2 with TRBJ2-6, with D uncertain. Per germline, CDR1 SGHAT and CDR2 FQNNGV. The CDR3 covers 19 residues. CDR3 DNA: TGTGCCAGCATCTTAGTTCCAAAGGATAGGCCCTCTGGGGCCAACGTCCTGACTTAC. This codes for CASILVPKDRPSGANVLTY.

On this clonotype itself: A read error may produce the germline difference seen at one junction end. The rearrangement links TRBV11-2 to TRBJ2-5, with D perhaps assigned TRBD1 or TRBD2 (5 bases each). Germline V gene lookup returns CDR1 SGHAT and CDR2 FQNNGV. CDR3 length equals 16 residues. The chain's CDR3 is CARSSTMVGPKEAQYF. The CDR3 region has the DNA TGTGCCAGGAGCTCCACAATGGTGGGGCCAAAGGAGGCCCAGTACTTC.

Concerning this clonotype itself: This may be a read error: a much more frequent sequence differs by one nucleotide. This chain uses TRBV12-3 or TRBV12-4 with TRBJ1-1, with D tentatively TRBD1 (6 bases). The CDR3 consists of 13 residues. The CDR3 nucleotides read TGTACCAGCAGACAAGACAGGAGCACTGAAGCTTTCTTT. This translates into CTSRQDRSTEAFF.

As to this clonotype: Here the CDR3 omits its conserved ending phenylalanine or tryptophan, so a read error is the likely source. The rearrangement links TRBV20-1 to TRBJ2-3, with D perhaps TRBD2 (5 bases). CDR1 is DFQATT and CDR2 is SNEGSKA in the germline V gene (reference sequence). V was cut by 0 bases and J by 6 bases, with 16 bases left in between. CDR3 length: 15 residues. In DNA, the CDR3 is TGCAGTGCTAGAGATTACGAGCGGAACCTGGATACGCAGTATTAT. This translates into CSARDYERNLDTQYY.

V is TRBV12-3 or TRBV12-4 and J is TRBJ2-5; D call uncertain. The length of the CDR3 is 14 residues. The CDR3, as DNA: TGTGCTAACAGTTTATCGGTTAATTGGGAGACCCAGTACTTC. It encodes CANSLSVNWETQYF.

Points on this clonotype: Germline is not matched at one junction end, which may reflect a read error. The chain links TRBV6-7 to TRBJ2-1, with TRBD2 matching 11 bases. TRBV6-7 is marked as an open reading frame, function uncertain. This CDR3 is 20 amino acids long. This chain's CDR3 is CDSSYNSGLAGGPRRNEQFF. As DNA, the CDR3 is TGTGACAGCAGTTATAATAGCGGGCTAGCGGGAGGCCCCAGGCGAAATGAGCAGTTCTTC.

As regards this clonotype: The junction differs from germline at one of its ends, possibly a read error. This CDR3 is CANTIDTSNQSQHF. The CDR3 region has the DNA TGTGCCAACACAATAGACACCTCTAATCAGTCCCAGCATTTT. This sequence joins TRBV6-6 and TRBJ1-5; no firm D call. This CDR3 has 14 residues. Per the germline V gene, CDR1 is MNHNY and CDR2 is SVGAGI (reference sequence).

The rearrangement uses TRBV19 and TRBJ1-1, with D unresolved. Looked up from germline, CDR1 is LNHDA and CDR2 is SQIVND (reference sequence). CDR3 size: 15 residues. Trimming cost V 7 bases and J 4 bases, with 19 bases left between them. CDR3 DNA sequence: TGTGCCAGTACCACCGGGGAGGCGCGGGTCACTGAAGCTTTCTTT. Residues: CASTTGEARVTEAFF.

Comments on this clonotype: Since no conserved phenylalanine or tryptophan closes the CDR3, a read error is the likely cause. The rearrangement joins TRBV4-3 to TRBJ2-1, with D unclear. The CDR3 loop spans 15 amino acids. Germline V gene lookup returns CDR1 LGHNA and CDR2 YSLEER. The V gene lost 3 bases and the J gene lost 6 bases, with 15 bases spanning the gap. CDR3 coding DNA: TGCGCCAGCAGCCAGGTGGGAAGGCAAGCCAATGAGCAGTTCCTC. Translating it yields CASSQVGRQANEQFL.

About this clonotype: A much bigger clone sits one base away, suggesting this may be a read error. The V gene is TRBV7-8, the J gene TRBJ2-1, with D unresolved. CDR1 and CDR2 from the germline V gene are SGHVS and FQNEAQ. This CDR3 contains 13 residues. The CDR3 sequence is CVSSLPLSNEQFF. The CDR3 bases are TGTGTCAGCAGCTTACCCCTTAGCAATGAGCAGTTCTTC.

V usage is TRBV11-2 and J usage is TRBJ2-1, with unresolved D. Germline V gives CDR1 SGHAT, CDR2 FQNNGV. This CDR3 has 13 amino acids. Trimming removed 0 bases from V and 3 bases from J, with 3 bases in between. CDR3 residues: CASSLEIYNEQFF. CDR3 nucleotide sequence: TGTGCCAGCAGCTTAGAGATCTACAATGAGCAGTTCTTC.

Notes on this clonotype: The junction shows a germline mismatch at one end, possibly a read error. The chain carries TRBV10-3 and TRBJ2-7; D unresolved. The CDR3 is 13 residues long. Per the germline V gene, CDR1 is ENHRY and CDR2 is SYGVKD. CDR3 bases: TGTGCCATCGAGAGAGCCCCTGCCTACGAACAGTATTTC. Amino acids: CAIERAPAYEQYF.

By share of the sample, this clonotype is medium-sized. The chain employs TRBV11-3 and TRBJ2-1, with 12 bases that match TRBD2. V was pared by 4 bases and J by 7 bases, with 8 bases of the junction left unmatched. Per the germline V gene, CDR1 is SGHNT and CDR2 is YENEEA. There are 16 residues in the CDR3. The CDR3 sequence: CASSSLAGGPGNEQFF. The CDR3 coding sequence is TGTGCCAGCAGCTCCCTAGCGGGGGGGCCGGGGAATGAGCAGTTCTTC.

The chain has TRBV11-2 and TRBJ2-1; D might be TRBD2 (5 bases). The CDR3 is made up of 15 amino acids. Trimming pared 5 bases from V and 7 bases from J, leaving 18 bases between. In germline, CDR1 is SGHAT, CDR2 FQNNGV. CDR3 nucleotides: TGTGCCAGCAGCCCCGAGACTAATCTAAGGAATGAGCAGTTCTTC. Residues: CASSPETNLRNEQFF.

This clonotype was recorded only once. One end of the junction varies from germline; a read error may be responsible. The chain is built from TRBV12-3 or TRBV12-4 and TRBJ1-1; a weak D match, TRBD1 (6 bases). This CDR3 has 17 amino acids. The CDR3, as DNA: TGTGCCAGCTGTTTAGCATTATTTGACAGGATTTTCACTGAAGCTATCTTT. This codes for CASCLALFDRIFTEAIF.

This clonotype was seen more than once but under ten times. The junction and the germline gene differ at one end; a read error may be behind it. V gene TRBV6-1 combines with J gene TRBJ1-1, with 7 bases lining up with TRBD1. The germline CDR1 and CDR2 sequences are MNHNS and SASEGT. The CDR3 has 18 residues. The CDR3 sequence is CTSSERSRGLRGNTEAFF. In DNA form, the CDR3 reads TGTACCAGCAGTGAAAGGTCTAGGGGGCTCAGAGGGAACACTGAAGCTTTCTTT.

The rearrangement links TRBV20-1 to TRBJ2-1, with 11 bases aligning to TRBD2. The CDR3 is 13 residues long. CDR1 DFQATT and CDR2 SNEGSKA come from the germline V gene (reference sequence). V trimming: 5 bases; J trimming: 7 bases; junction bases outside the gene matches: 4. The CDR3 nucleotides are TGCAGTGCTTGGACTAGCGGGCAGAATGAGCAGTTCTTC. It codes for CSAWTSGQNEQFF.

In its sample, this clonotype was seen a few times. The CDR3 region has the DNA TGCGCCAGCAGTCAATGGGGTATGGGACAGGGGGCTAATACGCAGTATTTT. Translation: CASSQWGMGQGANTQYF. The J gene is TRBJ2-3, the V gene TRBV4-3; 12 bases map to TRBD1. Looked up from germline, CDR1 is LGHNA and CDR2 is YSLEER. Unmatched junction bases numbered 14, after V lost 6 bases and J lost 7 bases. The CDR3 has 17 residues.